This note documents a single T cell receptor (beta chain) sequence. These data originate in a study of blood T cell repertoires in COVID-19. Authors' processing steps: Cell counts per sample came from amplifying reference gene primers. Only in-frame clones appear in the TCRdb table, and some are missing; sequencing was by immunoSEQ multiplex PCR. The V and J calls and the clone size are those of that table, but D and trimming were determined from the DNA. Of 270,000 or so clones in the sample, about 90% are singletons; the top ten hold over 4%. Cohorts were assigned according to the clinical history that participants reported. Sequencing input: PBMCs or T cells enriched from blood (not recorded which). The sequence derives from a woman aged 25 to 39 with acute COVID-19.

The CDR3 nucleotides read TGTGCCAGCAGCGACACAGGGGGCGCAGGAGGCTACACCTTC. It codes for CASSDTGGAGGYTF. V usage is TRBV28 and J usage is TRBJ1-2, with 9 bases aligning to TRBD1. The CDR3 runs 14 residues. Trimming removed 6 bases from V and 8 bases from J; junction bases left unmatched: 10. Germline assignment: CDR1 MDHEN and CDR2 SYDVKM.